These 8 T cell receptor beta chains were all obtained from the same sample, sequenced in a study of shared clonotypes between healthy human individuals. Selected positively for CCR7 and CD45RO-negative, naive CD8 cells excluded terminally differentiated effector memory CD45RA+ cells. Sequenced by immunoSEQ multiplex PCR; TCRdb stores in-frame clones only, minus some. This sample has approximately 720,000 clones, with 92% found just once. The sequenced material came from naive CD8+ T cells sorted from blood. Source of these receptors: a man younger than 40 in good health.

The chain is built from TRBV7-8 and TRBJ2-5; 7 bases align to TRBD1. V lost 6 bases and J lost 1; bases outside the gene matches: 2. CDR3 length: 13 residues. Looked up from germline, CDR1 is SGHVS and CDR2 is FQNEAQ. The CDR3: CASRGDSQETQYF. CDR3 nucleotide sequence: TGTGCCAGCAGGGGGGACAGCCAAGAGACCCAGTACTTC.

V gene TRBV6-5 combines with J gene TRBJ1-5; no clear D gene. The CDR3 is 14 residues long. Trimming pared 2 bases from V and 7 bases from J, leaving 12 bases between. Germline CDR1 reads MNHEY; CDR2 reads SVGAGI. The CDR3 nucleotides are TGTGCCAGCAGTTACCATGAGGGCCTCCAGCCCCAGCATTTT. This translates into CASSYHEGLQPQHF.

The J gene is TRBJ2-2, the V gene TRBV4-1; no clear D gene. Trimming took off 0 bases at V and 3 bases at J, with 8 bases between the two ends. The CDR3 extends over 15 amino acids. The V gene's germline CDR1 is MGHRA and CDR2 YSYEKL. The CDR3 loop reads CASSQERGHTGELFF. Written as DNA, the CDR3 is TGCGCCAGCAGCCAAGAACGTGGCCACACCGGGGAGCTGTTTTTT.

The J gene is TRBJ1-1, the V gene TRBV9; 7 bases fit TRBD1. V gave up 3 bases and J gave up 0 bases; unmatched junction bases: 5. The CDR3 length is 15 residues. In germline, CDR1 is SGDLS, CDR2 YYNGEE. The CDR3 region is CASSGRTGMNTEAFF. The CDR3 DNA reads as TGTGCCAGCAGCGGACGGACAGGCATGAACACTGAAGCTTTCTTT.

This chain connects TRBV7-2 to TRBJ1-2; 11 bases map to TRBD1. J gave up 2 bases and V 1 base, and 0 bases lay outside the gene matches. Looked up from germline, CDR1 is SGHTA and CDR2 is FQGNSA. This CDR3 region has 15 residues. The CDR3 DNA reads as TGTGCCAGCAGCTTAGGGACAGGGGGCAACTATGGCTACACCTTC. Its translation is CASSLGTGGNYGYTF. Full variable domain (remainder filled in from reference TRBV7-2 and TRBJ1-2): GAGVSQSPSNKVTEKGKDVELRCDPISGHTALYWYRQSLGQGLEFLIYFQGNSAPDKSGLPSDRFSAERTGGSVSTLTIQRTQQEDSAVYLCASSLGTGGNYGYTFGSGTRLTVV.

This chain links TRBV19 with TRBJ2-1; D might be TRBD1 (6 bases). Germline V gene data show CDR1 as LNHDA and CDR2 as SQIVND (reference sequence). This CDR3 region has 14 residues. V was trimmed by 2 bases and J by 4 bases, leaving 9 bases between them. CDR3 DNA sequence: TGTGCCAGTAGTATATGGCAGGGGTACAATGAGCAGTTCTTC. Encoded protein: CASSIWQGYNEQFF.

A single count supports this clone. The chain joins TRBV11-3 to TRBJ2-1; TRBD1 might be the D (5 bases). V lost 5 bases to trimming and J lost 9 bases, with 26 bases between them. From germline, CDR1 is SGHNT and CDR2 YENEEA. The length of the CDR3 is 17 residues. CDR3 sequence: CASSPQFQGSLNAEQFF. CDR3 nucleotide sequence: TGTGCCAGCAGCCCCCAATTCCAGGGTTCCCTTAATGCTGAGCAGTTCTTC.

V gene TRBV19 combines with J gene TRBJ1-5; TRBD1 agrees at 7 bases. The junction had 6 bases not matched to a gene; V was cut back by 3 bases and J by 4 bases. Germline V gene lookup returns CDR1 LNHDA and CDR2 SQIVND (reference sequence). The CDR3 extends over 15 amino acids. In DNA form, the CDR3 reads TGTGCCAGTAGTATTTACAGGGGACAAAATCAGCCCCAGCATTTT. Its protein is CASSIYRGQNQPQHF.